The clone carrying this TCR beta chain was detected ten times or more. Antigen: not known. Healthy Caucasians supplied all donations. The length of the CDR3 is 13 residues. V shed 10 bases and J shed 6 bases, with 15 bases lying between them. Germline CDR1 SEHNR, CDR2 FQNEAQ (reference sequence). Via MiXCR, TCRdb re-called the 5' RACE reads, giving one row per CDR3 protein. The table includes about 100,000 distinct CDR3 sequences, under 7% detected once. The source of the sample is a study of identical twins. Whole-study results and caveats: Models underpredicted monozygotic twin sharing of out-of-frame TCR alpha. The authors drew conclusions from cross-sectional statistical analysis rather than following the same donors. Carriage of fewer insertions was seen in abundant cord blood beta clonotypes, whereas memory repertoires showed none.

Sequencing was done on a sample of memory T cells sorted from blood. The receptor's source is a woman in her forties or fifties in good health. The J gene is TRBJ2-2, the V gene TRBV7-9, with D perhaps given as TRBD1 or TRBD2 (5 bases each). CDR3 DNA: TGTGCCACCCGGGGCCCAGGACCCGGGGAGCTGTTTTTT. Residues: CATRGPGPGELFF.